This TCR beta chain originates from a study of blood T cell repertoires in COVID-19. Study-wide background: PBMCs, B-cell-depleted T cells, or T cells provided the cDNA or gDNA that made up the material.

Libraries were prepared by immunoSEQ multiplex PCR; TCRdb keeps only in-frame clonotypes and omits some of them. The sample holds under 80,000 clones, 92% seen once. The sample taken for sequencing was peripheral blood. The source of this sequence is a human donor in a cohort sampled during active COVID-19.

The CDR3 spells CASSLQGASGNTIYF. Here the CDR3 DNA reads TGCGCCAGCAGCTTACAGGGGGCGAGTGGAAACACCATATATTTT. The chain joins TRBV5-1 to TRBJ1-3; 9 positions agree with TRBD1. CDR3 length equals 15 residues. V lost 2 bases to trimming and J lost 3 bases; unmatched junction nucleotides: 3. CDR1 and CDR2 from the germline V gene are SGHRS and YFSETQ. Full variable domain (remainder filled in from reference TRBV5-1 and TRBJ1-3): KAGVTQTPRYLIKTRGQQVTLSCSPISGHRSVSWYQQTPGQGLQFLFEYFSETQRNKGNFPGRFSGRQFSNSRSEMNVSTLELGDSALYLCASSLQGASGNTIYFGEGSWLTVV.